This TCR beta chain came from a study of OX40 agonist ivuxolimab in advanced cancers. General study findings and limits: Dosing at 0.1 to 3.0 mg/kg was accompanied by clonal expansion of CD4+ and CD8+ blood T cells by week 6. Low normalized T-cell clonal expansion was additionally recorded for some nonresponders. There were, on average, more expanded clones in CD8+ T cells than in CD4+.

About this clone: Its antigen is currently unknown.

CDR3 length equals 16 residues. Germline-derived CDR1 and CDR2 are SGHNT and YYREEE (reference sequence). Trimming shortened V by 0 bases and J by 0 bases, and 10 bases separated the two germline ends. Method: immunoSEQ multiplex PCR; TCRdb's copy keeps in-frame clones and lacks some. There are tens of thousands of clones in the sample; just over 85% occur only once, and approximately 2.8% lies in the top ten. This clonotype originated in an adult with an advanced solid tumor such as melanoma, head and neck, liver or kidney cancer. The chain combines TRBV5-4 with TRBJ1-3; D gene unclear. Source: CD4+ or CD8+ T cells sorted from blood, taken in a trial of the OX40 agonist ivuxolimab. CDR3 sequence (DNA): TGTGCCAGCAGCTTGGGCGGTCGGAGCTCTGGAAACACCATATATTTT. It encodes CASSLGGRSSGNTIYF.